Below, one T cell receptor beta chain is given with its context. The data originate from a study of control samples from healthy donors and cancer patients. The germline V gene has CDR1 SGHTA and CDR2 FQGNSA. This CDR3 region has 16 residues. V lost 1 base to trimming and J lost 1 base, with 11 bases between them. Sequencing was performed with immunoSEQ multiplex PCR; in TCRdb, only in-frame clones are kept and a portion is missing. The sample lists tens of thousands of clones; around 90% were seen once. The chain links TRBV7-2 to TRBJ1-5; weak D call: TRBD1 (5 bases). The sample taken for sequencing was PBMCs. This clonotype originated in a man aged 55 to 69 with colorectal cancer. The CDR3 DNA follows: TGTGCCAGCAGCTTAGTTGCAGGGATGAGCAATCAGCCCCAGCATTTT. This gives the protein CASSLVAGMSNQPQHF.